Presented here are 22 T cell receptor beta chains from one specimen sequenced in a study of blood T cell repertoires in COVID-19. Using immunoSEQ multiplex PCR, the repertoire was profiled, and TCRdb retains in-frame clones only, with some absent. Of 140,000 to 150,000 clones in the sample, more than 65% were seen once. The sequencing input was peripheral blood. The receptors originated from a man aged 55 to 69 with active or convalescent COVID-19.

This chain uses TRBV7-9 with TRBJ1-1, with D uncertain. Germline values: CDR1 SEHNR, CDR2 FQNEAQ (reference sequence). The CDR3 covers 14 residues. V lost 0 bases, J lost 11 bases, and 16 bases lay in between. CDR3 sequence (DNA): TGTGCCAGCAGCTTAGCCTGGGCGACGGCCGAGGCTTTCTTT. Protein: CASSLAWATAEAFF.

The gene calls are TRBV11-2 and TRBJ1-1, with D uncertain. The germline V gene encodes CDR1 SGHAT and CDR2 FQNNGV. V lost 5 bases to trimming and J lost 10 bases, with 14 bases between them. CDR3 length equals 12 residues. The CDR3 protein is CASSPQEVGAFF. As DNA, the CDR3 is TGTGCCAGCAGCCCCCAGGAAGTTGGAGCTTTCTTT.

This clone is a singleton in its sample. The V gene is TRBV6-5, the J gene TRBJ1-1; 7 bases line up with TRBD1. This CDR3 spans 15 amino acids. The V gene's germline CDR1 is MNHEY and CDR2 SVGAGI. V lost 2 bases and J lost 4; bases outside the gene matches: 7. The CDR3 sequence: CASSYPRGDGTEAFF. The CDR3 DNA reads TGTGCCAGCAGTTACCCCAGGGGGGATGGCACTGAAGCTTTCTTT.

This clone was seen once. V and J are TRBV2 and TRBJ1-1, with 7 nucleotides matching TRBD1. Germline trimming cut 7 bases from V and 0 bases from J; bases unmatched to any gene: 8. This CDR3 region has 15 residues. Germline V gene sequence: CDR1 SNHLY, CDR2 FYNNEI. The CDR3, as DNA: TGTGCCAGCAAGGGACAGATTCTCATGAACACTGAAGCTTTCTTT. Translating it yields CASKGQILMNTEAFF.

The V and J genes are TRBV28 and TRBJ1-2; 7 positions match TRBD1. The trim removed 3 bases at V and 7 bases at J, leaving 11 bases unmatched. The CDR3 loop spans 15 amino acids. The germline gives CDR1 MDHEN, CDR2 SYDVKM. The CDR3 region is CASSLADRMGLGYTF. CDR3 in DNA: TGTGCCAGCAGTTTGGCGGACAGGATGGGTCTTGGCTACACCTTC.

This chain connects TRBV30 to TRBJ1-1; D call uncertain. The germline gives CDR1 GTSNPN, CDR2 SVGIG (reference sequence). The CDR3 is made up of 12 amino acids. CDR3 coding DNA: TGTGCGGAGGTGAGGAGAAGGACTGAAGCTTTCTTT. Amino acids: CAEVRRRTEAFF. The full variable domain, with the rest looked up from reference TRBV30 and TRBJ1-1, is SQTIHQWPATLVQPVGSPLSLECTVEGTSNPNLYWYRQAAGRGLQLLFYSVGIGQISSEVPQNLSASRPQDRQFILSSKKLLLSDSGFYLCAEVRRRTEAFFGQGTRLTVV.

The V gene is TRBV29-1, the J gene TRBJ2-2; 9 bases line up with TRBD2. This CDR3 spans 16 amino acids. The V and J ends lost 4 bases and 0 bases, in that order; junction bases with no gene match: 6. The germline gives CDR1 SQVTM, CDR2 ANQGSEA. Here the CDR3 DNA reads TGCAGCGTTGTATACTGGACTAGCGCGAACACCGGGGAGCTGTTTTTT. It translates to CSVVYWTSANTGELFF.

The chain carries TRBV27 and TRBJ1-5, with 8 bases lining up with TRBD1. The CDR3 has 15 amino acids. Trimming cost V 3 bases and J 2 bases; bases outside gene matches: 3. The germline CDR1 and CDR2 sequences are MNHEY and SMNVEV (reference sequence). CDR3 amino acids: CASSFRQGRNQPQHF. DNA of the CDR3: TGTGCCAGCAGTTTCCGACAGGGGCGCAATCAGCCCCAGCATTTT.

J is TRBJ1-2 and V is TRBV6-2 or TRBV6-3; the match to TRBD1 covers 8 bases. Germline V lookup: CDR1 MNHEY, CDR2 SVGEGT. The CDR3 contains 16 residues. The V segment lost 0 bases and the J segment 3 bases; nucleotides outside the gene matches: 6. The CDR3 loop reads CASSYSILTGDYGYTF. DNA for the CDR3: TGTGCCAGCAGTTACTCGATCTTGACAGGGGACTATGGCTACACCTTC.

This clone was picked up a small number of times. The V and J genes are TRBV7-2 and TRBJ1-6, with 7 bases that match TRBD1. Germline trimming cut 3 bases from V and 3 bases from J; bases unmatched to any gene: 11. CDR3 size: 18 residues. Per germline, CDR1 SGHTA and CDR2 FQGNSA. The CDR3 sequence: CASSFGTDRTYYNSPLHF. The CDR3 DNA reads TGTGCCAGCAGCTTCGGGACAGACCGGACCTACTATAATTCACCCCTCCACTTT.

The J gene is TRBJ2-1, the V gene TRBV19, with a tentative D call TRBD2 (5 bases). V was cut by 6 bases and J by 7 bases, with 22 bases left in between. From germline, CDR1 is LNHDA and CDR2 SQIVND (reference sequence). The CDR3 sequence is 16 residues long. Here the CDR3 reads CASRSPTRAELNEQFF. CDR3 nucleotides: TGTGCCAGTAGATCTCCCACTAGGGCAGAGCTTAATGAGCAGTTCTTC.

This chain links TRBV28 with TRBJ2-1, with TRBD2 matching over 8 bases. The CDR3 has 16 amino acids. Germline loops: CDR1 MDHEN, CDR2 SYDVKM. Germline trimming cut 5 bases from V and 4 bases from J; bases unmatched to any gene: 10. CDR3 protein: CASSAGSGMVYNEQFF. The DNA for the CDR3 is TGTGCCAGCAGTGCGGGTAGCGGGATGGTTTACAATGAGCAGTTCTTC.

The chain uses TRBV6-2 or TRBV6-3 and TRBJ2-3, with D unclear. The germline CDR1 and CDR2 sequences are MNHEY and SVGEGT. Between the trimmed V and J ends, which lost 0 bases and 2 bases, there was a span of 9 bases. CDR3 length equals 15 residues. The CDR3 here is CASSYSSASTDTQYF. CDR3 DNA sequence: TGTGCCAGCAGTTACTCTTCCGCGTCCACAGATACGCAGTATTTT.

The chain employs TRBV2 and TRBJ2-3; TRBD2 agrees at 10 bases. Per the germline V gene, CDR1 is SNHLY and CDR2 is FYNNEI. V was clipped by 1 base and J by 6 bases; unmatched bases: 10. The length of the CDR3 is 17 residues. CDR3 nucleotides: TGTGCCAGCAGTGAAGGATCACTAGCGGGGCCCCTGGATACGCAGTATTTT. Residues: CASSEGSLAGPLDTQYF.

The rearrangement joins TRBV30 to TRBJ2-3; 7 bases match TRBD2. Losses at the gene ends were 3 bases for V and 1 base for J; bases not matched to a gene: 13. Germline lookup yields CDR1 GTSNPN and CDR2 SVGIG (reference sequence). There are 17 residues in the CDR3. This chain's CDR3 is CAWSPGGSGSGTDTQYF. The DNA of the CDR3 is TGTGCCTGGAGCCCCGGCGGGAGTGGAAGCGGCACAGATACGCAGTATTTT.

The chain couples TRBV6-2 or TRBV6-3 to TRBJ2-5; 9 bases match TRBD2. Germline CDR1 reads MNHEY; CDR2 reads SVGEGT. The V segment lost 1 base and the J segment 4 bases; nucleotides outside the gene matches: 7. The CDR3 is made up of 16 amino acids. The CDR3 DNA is TGTGCCAGCAGTTACTTTCTAGCGGGGTCTGGAGAGACCCAGTACTTC. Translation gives CASSYFLAGSGETQYF.

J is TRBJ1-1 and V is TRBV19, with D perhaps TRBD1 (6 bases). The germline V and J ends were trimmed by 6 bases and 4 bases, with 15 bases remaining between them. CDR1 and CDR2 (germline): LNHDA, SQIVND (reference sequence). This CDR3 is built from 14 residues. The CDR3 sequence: CASRDHRETTEAFF. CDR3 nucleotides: TGTGCCAGTAGAGACCACAGGGAGACCACTGAAGCTTTCTTT.

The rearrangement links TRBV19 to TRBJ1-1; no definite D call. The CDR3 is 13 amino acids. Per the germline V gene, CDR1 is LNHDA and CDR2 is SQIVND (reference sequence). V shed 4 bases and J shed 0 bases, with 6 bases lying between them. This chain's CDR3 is CASSTQMNTEAFF. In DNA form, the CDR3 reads TGTGCCAGTAGTACCCAAATGAACACTGAAGCTTTCTTT. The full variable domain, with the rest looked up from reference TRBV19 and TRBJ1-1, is DGGITQSPKYLFRKEGQNVTLSCEQNLNHDAMYWYRQDPGQGLRLIYYSQIVNDFQKGDIAEGYSVSREKKESFPLTVTSAQKNPTAFYLCASSTQMNTEAFFGQGTRLTVV.

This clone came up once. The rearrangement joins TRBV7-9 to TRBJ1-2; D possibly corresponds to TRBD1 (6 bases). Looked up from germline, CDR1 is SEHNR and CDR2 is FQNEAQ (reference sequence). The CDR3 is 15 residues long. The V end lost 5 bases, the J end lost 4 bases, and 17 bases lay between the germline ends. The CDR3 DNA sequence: TGTGCCAGCAGCCCCCGGACAGCCAATTCCTATGGCTACACCTTC. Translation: CASSPRTANSYGYTF.

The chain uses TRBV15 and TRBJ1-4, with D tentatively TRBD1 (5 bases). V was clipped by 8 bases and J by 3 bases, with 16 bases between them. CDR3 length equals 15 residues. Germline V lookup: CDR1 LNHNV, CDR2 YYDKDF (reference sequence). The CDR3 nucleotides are TGTGCCACCGGCGATAAGGCCAGGGCTAATGAAAAACTGTTTTTT. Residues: CATGDKARANEKLFF.

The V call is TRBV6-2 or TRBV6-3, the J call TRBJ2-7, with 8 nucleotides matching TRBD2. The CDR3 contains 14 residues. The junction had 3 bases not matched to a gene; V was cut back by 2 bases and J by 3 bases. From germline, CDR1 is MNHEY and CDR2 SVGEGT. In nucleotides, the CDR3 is TGTGCCAGCAGTTACGGCGGGGGGCACTACGAGCAGTACGTC. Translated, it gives CASSYGGGHYEQYV.

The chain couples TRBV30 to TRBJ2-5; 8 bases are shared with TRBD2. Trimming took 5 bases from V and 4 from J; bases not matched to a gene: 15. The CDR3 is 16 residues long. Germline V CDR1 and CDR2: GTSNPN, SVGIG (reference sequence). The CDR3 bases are TGTGCCTGGGAGACCTACCGGGGGACTAGAGGAGAGACCCAGTACTTC. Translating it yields CAWETYRGTRGETQYF.